These 9 T cell receptor beta chains were sequenced from one sample in a study of shared clonotypes between healthy human individuals. The assay was immunoSEQ multiplex PCR, and TCRdb's table has in-frame clones only and misses some. The table shows some 1,600,000 clones, with roughly 98% occurring only once. Sequenced: naive CD4+ T cells sorted from blood. The sample's subset: CD45RA+ positively selected. The receptors derive from a man aged 25-45 years in good health.

This chain uses TRBV2 with TRBJ1-5; TRBD1 is a possible D gene (5 bases). The V gene lost 7 bases and the J gene lost 2 bases, with 6 bases spanning the gap. CDR3 length equals 12 residues. Germline CDR1 SNHLY, CDR2 FYNNEI. In DNA form, the CDR3 reads TGTGCCAGCAAAGGGGGCAATCAGCCCCAGCATTTT. Translated: CASKGGNQPQHF.

V is TRBV4-1 and J is TRBJ1-4; perhaps TRBD1 as D (5 bases). V lost 5 bases to trimming and J lost 5 bases, with 18 bases between them. The germline V gene has CDR1 MGHRA and CDR2 YSYEKL. This CDR3 has 16 residues. The CDR3 bases are TGCGCCAGCAGCTATAGTTCGGGACCGCAGAATGAAAAACTGTTTTTT. Protein product: CASSYSSGPQNEKLFF.

V gene TRBV4-2 combines with J gene TRBJ1-5; D remains ambiguous. The germline V gene has CDR1 LGHNA and CDR2 YNFKEQ. CDR3 length: 13 amino acids. V was clipped by 1 base and J by 5 bases, with 6 bases between them. The CDR3: CASSQADHQPQHF. The CDR3 DNA reads as TGTGCCAGCAGCCAAGCGGACCATCAGCCCCAGCATTTT.

This sequence joins TRBV5-4 and TRBJ2-1; D is possibly TRBD1 (6 bases). Looked up from germline, CDR1 is SGHNT and CDR2 is YYREEE (reference sequence). Trimming removed 4 bases from V and 3 bases from J, with 14 bases in between. This CDR3 region has 15 residues. The CDR3 region is CASSPLGHSYNEQFF. CDR3 in DNA: TGTGCCAGCAGCCCCCTGGGACACAGCTACAATGAGCAGTTCTTC.

This clone was found once. V and J are TRBV28 and TRBJ2-7; D call uncertain. The V and J ends lost 3 bases and 2 bases respectively, with 11 bases between them. Germline CDR1 MDHEN, CDR2 SYDVKM. The CDR3 runs 14 residues. CDR3 nucleotides: TGTGCCAGCAGTTTGCCCGAGACGGCCTACGAGCAGTACTTC. Translating it yields CASSLPETAYEQYF.

The chain carries TRBV27 and TRBJ2-3; 10 bases agree with TRBD2. This CDR3 spans 14 amino acids. Germline V CDR1 and CDR2: MNHEY, SMNVEV (reference sequence). J was trimmed by 3 bases and V by 7 bases; bases with no gene match: 4. This CDR3 reads CASIPSGSTDTQYF. CDR3 nucleotide sequence: TGTGCCAGCATCCCTAGCGGGAGTACAGATACGCAGTATTTT.

The chain is built from TRBV6-6 and TRBJ1-1, with 7 positions matching TRBD1. Germline values: CDR1 MNHNY, CDR2 SVGAGI (reference sequence). The CDR3 totals 13 residues. V dropped 7 bases and J dropped 5; count of bases not matched to a gene: 7. CDR3 loop: CASIDRAGTEAFF. CDR3 DNA: TGTGCCAGCATCGACAGGGCGGGTACTGAAGCTTTCTTT.

This sequence joins TRBV19 and TRBJ2-2; D possibly corresponds to TRBD2 (6 bases). V was trimmed by 2 bases and J by 5 bases, leaving 12 bases between them. Germline CDR1 reads LNHDA; CDR2 reads SQIVND (reference sequence). The CDR3 is made up of 15 amino acids. DNA for the CDR3: TGTGCCAGTAGTATACAGGAGGGAACAACCGGGGAGCTGTTTTTT. This sequence encodes CASSIQEGTTGELFF.

This clone came up once. CDR3 nucleotide sequence: TGTGCCTGGAGTGTTGAACGTTTAAAGGCGGGAGTAAATGAGCAGTTCTTC. It yields the protein CAWSVERLKAGVNEQFF. This chain links TRBV30 with TRBJ2-1; TRBD2 matches 7 bases. There are 17 residues in the CDR3. Looked up from germline, CDR1 is GTSNPN and CDR2 is SVGIG (reference sequence). J was trimmed by 7 bases and V by 0 bases; bases with no gene match: 15.